This paragraph covers one T cell receptor (beta chain) sequence. Its antigen is still unknown. The CDR3 sequence is 16 residues long. CDR1 SGHRS and CDR2 YFSETQ come from the germline V gene. V dropped 4 bases and J dropped 0; count of bases not matched to a gene: 7. Use of 60 Vbeta and 13 Jbeta primers characterized the PCR. The repertoire was sequenced with immunoSEQ multiplex PCR; TCRdb's copy has only in-frame clones and lacks some. The sample yields tens of thousands of clones, approximately 86% seen once. This specimen belongs to a study of cytomegalovirus exposure and HLA in healthy donors. Looking at the study overall: Early on, a data release was issued that held 85 million to 95 million unique TCRs from HLA-typed donors. Study-wide results and limits: HLA alleles showed associations with about 15,000 TCR beta sequences in a later analysis, at a 0.05 false discovery rate. On later analysis, the bulk of CMV-associated TCR beta chains appeared to be HLA-restricted. According to the study, roughly 160 TCR beta chains were cytomegalovirus-associated.

This receptor was obtained from a man younger than 40 in good health and CMV-seropositive. The sequenced material came from PBMCs. The J gene is TRBJ1-3, the V gene TRBV5-1; 7 bases agree with TRBD1. The CDR3 nucleotides read TGCGCCAGCAGCCCGACGGACAGGAGCTCTGGAAACACCATATATTTT. Its translation: CASSPTDRSSGNTIYF.